The present T cell receptor (beta chain) was sequenced within a study of identifying expanded T cells in peripheral blood. Profiling relied on immunoSEQ multiplex PCR, and the TCRdb table lists in-frame clones only, not all of them. The data contain about 91,000 clones, 88% of them singletons. The V end lost 7 bases, the J end lost 6 bases, and 7 bases lay between the germline ends. The CDR3 has 11 residues. From germline, CDR1 is MNHEY and CDR2 SMNVEV (reference sequence). With respect to this clone: Its antigen is as yet unknown.

Collection occurred without any documented infections or immune events in donors. Overall study results and limits: Technical replicates showed roughly 1.2 changed clones; about two weeks about 16; four weeks 19. Clone count variance between roughly 2-week samples rose with total template count.

This sequence joins TRBV27 and TRBJ2-1; D may be TRBD2 (5 bases). The clonotype was recovered from a person aged 18 to 75 in good health. The material sequenced was blood. The CDR3 DNA follows: TGTGCCAGCAAGGGAGCCAATGAGCAGTTCTTC. The encoded protein is CASKGANEQFF.